Presented here are 25 T cell receptor beta chains from one specimen sequenced in a study of identical twins. TCRdb re-derived calls from the 5' RACE reads in MiXCR, one entry per CDR3 protein. Among over 600,000 distinct CDR3 sequences, approximately 22% were seen once, and the ten largest hold about 4.5%. These records were also assigned to another study, of T cells expressing NK-cell markers.

The sample comprised PBMCs. All receptors derive from a woman under 30 in good health.

This clonotype was counted between two and nine times. The chain has TRBV20-1 and TRBJ2-1; possibly TRBD2 for D (6 bases). Trimming removed 1 base at V and 2 bases at J, with 21 bases between. The CDR3 is 18 amino acids. Looked up from germline, CDR1 is DFQATT and CDR2 is SNEGSKA (reference sequence). The CDR3 loop is CSARVGGASARPYNEQFF. CDR3 coding DNA: TGCAGTGCTAGAGTGGGCGGGGCCAGCGCCAGGCCCTACAATGAGCAGTTCTTC.

This clonotype has a handful of counts. The CDR3 here is CATGQYSYEQYF. Written as DNA, the CDR3 is TGTGCCACCGGACAGTATTCCTACGAGCAGTACTTC. The J gene is TRBJ2-7, the V gene TRBV6-2 or TRBV6-3; D possibly corresponds to TRBD1 (6 bases). The V gene's germline CDR1 is MNHEY and CDR2 SVGEGT. This CDR3 is built from 12 residues. Trimming left V 10 bases short and J 1 base short, with 11 bases between.

This clonotype was seen only a few times. The chain has TRBV30 and TRBJ2-1; maybe TRBD2 (6 bases). With 2 bases removed from V and 7 bases from J, the gap between germline ends came to 15 bases. Germline-derived CDR1 and CDR2 are GTSNPN and SVGIG (reference sequence). The CDR3 totals 14 residues. The DNA of the CDR3 is TGTGCCTGGAGTTATCTGGCGGGGACTAATGAGCAGTTCTTC. This encodes CAWSYLAGTNEQFF.

J is TRBJ2-7 and V is TRBV12-3 or TRBV12-4; D perhaps matches TRBD2 (5 bases). The CDR3 loop spans 18 amino acids. Between the trimmed V and J ends, which lost 4 bases and 6 bases, there was a span of 28 bases. CDR3 in amino acids: CASSSLGPWVQGGSEQYF. CDR3 nucleotide sequence: TGTGCCAGCAGTTCCCTAGGGCCGTGGGTGCAAGGAGGCTCCGAGCAGTACTTC.

V gene TRBV11-3 combines with J gene TRBJ2-3, with D possibly TRBD2 on 6 matching bases. V gave up 5 bases and J gave up 2 bases, with 14 bases separating them. The CDR3 runs to 15 residues. Germline lookup yields CDR1 SGHNT and CDR2 YENEEA. The CDR3 DNA reads as TGTGCCAGCAGCCGATATGGGACTTACACAGATACGCAGTATTTT. It translates to CASSRYGTYTDTQYF.

The chain is built from TRBV12-3 or TRBV12-4 and TRBJ2-1; TRBD2 agrees at 11 bases. This CDR3 region has 17 residues. V was pared by 3 bases and J by 2 bases, with 6 bases of the junction left unmatched. CDR3 nucleotide sequence: TGTGCCAGCAGTTTCCTTGTAGCGGGGGGGACCTACAATGAGCAGTTCTTC. It translates to CASSFLVAGGTYNEQFF.

The CDR3 sequence is CASRAGFYGYTF. As DNA, the CDR3 is TGTGCCAGCAGGGCAGGGTTCTATGGCTACACCTTC. The chain joins TRBV6-5 to TRBJ1-2, with a weak D call TRBD1 (5 bases). V was clipped by 6 bases and J by 4 bases, with 9 bases between them. The CDR3 loop spans 12 amino acids. The V gene's germline CDR1 is MNHEY and CDR2 SVGAGI.

CDR3 sequence: CASRTSGDSLAKNIQYF. The CDR3 DNA reads as TGTGCCAGCAGGACTAGCGGGGACAGCCTAGCCAAAAACATTCAGTACTTC. The chain joins TRBV27 to TRBJ2-4; TRBD2 aligns across 11 bases. The V gene's germline CDR1 is MNHEY and CDR2 SMNVEV (reference sequence). The CDR3 covers 17 residues. V lost 6 bases and J lost 0; bases outside the gene matches: 7.

The chain joins TRBV7-9 to TRBJ1-1; 7 bases agree with TRBD1. CDR1 is SEHNR, CDR2 FQNEAQ, per germline (reference sequence). The CDR3 runs to 12 residues. Unmatched junction bases numbered 5, after V lost 4 bases and J lost 9 bases. The CDR3 spells CASSSLDRQAFF. The CDR3 coding sequence is TGTGCCAGCAGCTCCCTGGACAGGCAAGCTTTCTTT.

This clonotype was counted between two and nine times. The chain couples TRBV7-2 to TRBJ2-7, with 9 positions matching TRBD2. V shed 5 bases and J 3 bases; nucleotides not matched to a gene: 8. The V gene's germline CDR1 is SGHTA and CDR2 FQGNSA. The CDR3 has 15 residues. The CDR3 loop is CASSPIAGDSYEQYF. For the CDR3, the DNA is TGTGCCAGCAGCCCTATAGCGGGGGATAGCTACGAGCAGTACTTC.

This clonotype appeared a few times. This rearrangement joins TRBV5-4 to TRBJ2-5; 9 nucleotides align to TRBD2. CDR3 size: 18 residues. Germline lookup yields CDR1 SGHNT and CDR2 YYREEE (reference sequence). The V gene end was trimmed by 0 bases and the J gene end by 4 bases; junction bases not matched to a gene: 13. CDR3 loop: CASSLGRFSGGPSETQYF. For the CDR3, the DNA is TGTGCCAGCAGCTTGGGAAGGTTCAGCGGGGGGCCTTCAGAGACCCAGTACTTC.

The table lists this clonotype with a count of one. The gene calls are TRBV25-1 and TRBJ1-2; tentative D call: TRBD1 (6 bases). The CDR3 loop spans 13 amino acids. Trimming pared 6 bases from V and 2 bases from J, leaving 10 bases between. The germline gives CDR1 MGHDK, CDR2 SYGVNS. The CDR3 sequence: CASSADRNYGYTF. The CDR3 DNA is TGTGCCAGCAGCGCGGACAGAAACTATGGCTACACCTTC.

The V call is TRBV20-1, the J call TRBJ2-2, with D possibly TRBD1 on 6 matching bases. V lost 0 bases to trimming and J lost 3 bases, with 14 bases between them. Looked up from germline, CDR1 is DFQATT and CDR2 is SNEGSKA (reference sequence). The CDR3 runs 16 residues. The CDR3 sequence is CSARDRTDHYTGELFF. The CDR3 nucleotides are TGCAGTGCTAGAGATCGGACAGACCATTACACCGGGGAGCTGTTTTTT.

V usage is TRBV5-1 and J usage is TRBJ2-3; 10 bases agree with TRBD2. Germline CDR1 is SGHRS and CDR2 is YFSETQ. CDR3 length: 15 residues. V lost 1 base to trimming and J lost 5 bases; unmatched junction nucleotides: 4. CDR3 sequence (DNA): TGCGCCAGCAGCTTGAGCGGGGGGGGCCAAGATACGCAGTATTTT. Translating it yields CASSLSGGGQDTQYF.

The chain couples TRBV5-8 to TRBJ2-7; D is uncertain. Germline CDR1 is SGHTS and CDR2 is YDEGEE. V was pared by 4 bases and J by 4 bases, with 12 bases between. The CDR3 covers 13 residues. The CDR3 coding sequence is TGTGCCAGCAGCGGCCGGAGAGCTTACGAGCAGTACTTC. Protein sequence: CASSGRRAYEQYF.

This chain links TRBV7-2 with TRBJ2-5; 7 nucleotides match TRBD2. V trimming: 5 bases; J trimming: 1 base; junction bases outside the gene matches: 7. This CDR3 region has 15 residues. From germline, CDR1 is SGHTA and CDR2 FQGNSA. The CDR3 spells CASSRAASGQETQYF. CDR3 in DNA: TGTGCCAGCAGCCGGGCGGCTAGCGGCCAAGAGACCCAGTACTTC.

The rearrangement links TRBV12-3 or TRBV12-4 to TRBJ2-6; D might be TRBD1 or TRBD2, each matching 6 bases. Trimming pared 3 bases from V and 3 bases from J, leaving 15 bases between. The CDR3 is 17 residues long. CDR3 sequence (DNA): TGTGCCAGCAGTTTCTTCCGGGGGCAGCTTGGGGCCAACGTCCTGACTTTC. Protein sequence: CASSFFRGQLGANVLTF.

This sequence joins TRBV7-9 and TRBJ2-7; 14 bases are shared with TRBD2. Germline-derived CDR1 and CDR2 are SEHNR and FQNEAQ (reference sequence). The CDR3 has 16 amino acids. V trimming: 5 bases; J trimming: 0 bases; junction bases outside the gene matches: 3. The CDR3 region has the DNA TGTGCCAGCAGCCCGGGACTAGCGGGGGCCTCCTACGAGCAGTACTTC. Its protein is CASSPGLAGASYEQYF.

This clonotype showed up just a few times. The rearrangement joins TRBV7-9 to TRBJ2-2, with 8 bases aligning to TRBD2. The CDR3 sequence is 14 residues long. J gave up 7 bases and V 3 bases, and 4 bases lay outside the gene matches. Germline V gene lookup returns CDR1 SEHNR and CDR2 FQNEAQ (reference sequence). DNA for the CDR3: TGTGCCAGCAGCTTTACTAGCGGAGGCGGGGAGCTGTTTTTT. Translation: CASSFTSGGGELFF.

The gene calls are TRBV6-1 and TRBJ1-2, with TRBD1 matching over 7 bases. Germline lookup yields CDR1 MNHNS and CDR2 SASEGT. Trimming at V came to 6 bases and at J to 4 bases, leaving 11 bases not matched to a gene. This CDR3 has 15 residues. The CDR3 spells CASRSDVGTVYGYTF. For the CDR3, the DNA is TGTGCCAGCAGATCCGATGTCGGGACAGTCTATGGCTACACCTTC.

CDR3 protein: CSATRQGPTYEQYF. In DNA form, the CDR3 reads TGCAGTGCTACCAGACAGGGTCCTACCTACGAGCAGTACTTC. J is TRBJ2-7 and V is TRBV20-1; 7 bases map to TRBD1. This CDR3 comprises 14 residues. Trimming cost V 4 bases and J 2 bases; bases outside gene matches: 8. Germline V gene sequence: CDR1 DFQATT, CDR2 SNEGSKA (reference sequence).

This sequence joins TRBV20-1 and TRBJ1-1, with D perhaps matching TRBD1 (6 bases). CDR1 and CDR2 (germline): DFQATT, SNEGSKA (reference sequence). Trimming took off 1 base at V and 5 bases at J, with 14 bases between the two ends. The CDR3 has 14 residues. CDR3 in amino acids: CSARGQGSRTEAFF. CDR3 coding DNA: TGCAGTGCTAGAGGGCAGGGGTCGAGGACTGAAGCTTTCTTT.

The chain combines TRBV12-5 with TRBJ1-3, with D uncertain. The CDR3 totals 13 residues. With 0 bases removed from V and 4 bases from J, the gap between germline ends came to 4 bases. Germline V lookup: CDR1 LGHNT, CDR2 FRNRAP. CDR3 protein: CASGLVPGNTIYF. In DNA form, the CDR3 reads TGTGCTAGTGGTTTGGTACCCGGAAACACCATATATTTT.

V gene TRBV24-1 combines with J gene TRBJ2-4; D is possibly TRBD2 (5 bases). The CDR3 length is 18 residues. CDR1 is KGHDR and CDR2 is SFDVKD in the germline V gene. V was pared by 2 bases and J by 0 bases, with 16 bases between. CDR3 loop: CATSDSVPGNLAKNIQYF. CDR3 nucleotide sequence: TGTGCCACCAGTGATTCCGTTCCGGGAAACTTAGCCAAAAACATTCAGTACTTC.

This clonotype came up a few times. V gene TRBV6-2 or TRBV6-3 combines with J gene TRBJ1-2; D is undetermined. The germline gives CDR1 MNHEY, CDR2 SVGEGT. Trimming removed 2 bases at V and 3 bases at J, with 7 bases between. There are 13 residues in the CDR3. CDR3 amino acids: CASSYGIHYGYTF. CDR3 nucleotide sequence: TGTGCCAGCAGTTACGGGATACACTATGGCTACACCTTC.